This TCR beta chain stems from a study of cytotoxic CD8 clonotypes in ibrutinib-treated CLL. Sequencing used immunoSEQ multiplex PCR; TCRdb keeps in-frame clones, though not all of them. The sample has about 130,000 clones; 80% to 90% are singletons. Germline CDR1 MDHEN, CDR2 SYDVKM. With 6 bases clipped from V and 6 bases from J, the junction kept 13 bases outside the gene matches. The CDR3 length is 15 residues. The sample consisted of PBMCs, taken after 24 months of ibrutinib treatment. The sequence came from a human donor with chronic lymphocytic leukemia. The genes are TRBV28 and TRBJ2-7; 8 nucleotides agree with TRBD2. CDR3 amino acids: CASSPAGARRGEQYF. DNA of the CDR3: TGTGCCAGCAGCCCAGCGGGGGCGCGTCGGGGCGAGCAGTACTTC. Using reference TRBV28 and TRBJ2-7 for the parts outside the CDR3, the full variable domain is DVKVTQSSRYLVKRTGEKVFLECVQDMDHENMFWYRQDPGLGLRLIYFSYDVKMKEKGDIPEGYSVSREKKERFSLILESASTNQTSMYLCASSPAGARRGEQYFGPGTRLTVT.